The 23 T cell receptor beta chains below come from one sample, sequenced in a study of shared clonotypes between healthy human individuals. TCRdb's copy holds only in-frame clones and misses some; the assay was immunoSEQ multiplex PCR. Of roughly 1 million clones listed, approximately 70% are singletons. Sequenced: memory CD4+ T cells sorted from blood. Sample subset: CD45RA-negative fraction. These receptors originate from a man between 18 and 29 years old in good health.

This chain joins TRBV9 and TRBJ2-3; possibly TRBD2 for D (6 bases). V lost 0 bases, J lost 0 bases, and 14 bases lay in between. The CDR3 length is 17 residues. Germline V gene lookup returns CDR1 SGDLS and CDR2 YYNGEE. The chain's CDR3 is CASSVGPRGASTDTQYF. CDR3 coding DNA: TGTGCCAGCAGCGTAGGCCCTCGCGGGGCTAGCACAGATACGCAGTATTTT. Full variable domain (rest looked up from reference TRBV9 and TRBJ2-3): DSGVTQTPKHLITATGQRVTLRCSPRSGDLSVYWYQQSLDQGLQFLIQYYNGEERAKGNILERFSAQQFPDLHSELNLSSLELGDSALYFCASSVGPRGASTDTQYFGPGTRLTVL.

The V gene is TRBV7-6, the J gene TRBJ2-2, with 9 bases lining up with TRBD2. With V trimmed by 2 bases and J by 0 bases, 4 bases remained unmatched. This CDR3 has 17 residues. The germline CDR1 and CDR2 sequences are SGHVS and FNYEAQ. The CDR3 is CASSLKAGGTNTGELFF. In DNA form, the CDR3 reads TGTGCCAGCAGCTTAAAGGCGGGAGGGACGAACACCGGGGAGCTGTTTTTT. Based on the CDR3 plus reference TRBV7-6 and TRBJ2-2, the full variable domain is GAGVSQSPRYKVTKRGQDVALRCDPISGHVSLYWYRQALGQGPEFLTYFNYEAQQDKSGLPNDRFSAERPEGSISTLTIQRTEQRDSAMYRCASSLKAGGTNTGELFFGEGSRLTVL.

The gene calls are TRBV5-1 and TRBJ1-1; a weak D match, TRBD1 (5 bases). The V and J ends lost 1 base and 3 bases respectively, with 10 bases between them. The CDR3 runs 14 residues. Germline assignment: CDR1 SGHRS and CDR2 YFSETQ. The CDR3 reads CASSLSGPDTEAFF. CDR3 nucleotide sequence: TGCGCCAGCAGCTTGTCGGGGCCCGACACTGAAGCTTTCTTT. Looking up the rest from reference TRBV5-1 and TRBJ1-1 gives the full variable domain: KAGVTQTPRYLIKTRGQQVTLSCSPISGHRSVSWYQQTPGQGLQFLFEYFSETQRNKGNFPGRFSGRQFSNSRSEMNVSTLELGDSALYLCASSLSGPDTEAFFGQGTRLTVV.

The genes are TRBV5-1 and TRBJ1-6, with 7 bases that match TRBD1. With 4 bases clipped from V and 6 bases from J, the junction kept 7 bases outside the gene matches. This CDR3 has 15 amino acids. From germline, CDR1 is SGHRS and CDR2 YFSETQ. The CDR3 coding sequence is TGCGCCAGCAGCCCGGGACAGTCCGCTAATTCACCCCTCCACTTT. Its translation is CASSPGQSANSPLHF. The full variable domain, rest sourced from reference TRBV5-1 and TRBJ1-6, is KAGVTQTPRYLIKTRGQQVTLSCSPISGHRSVSWYQQTPGQGLQFLFEYFSETQRNKGNFPGRFSGRQFSNSRSEMNVSTLELGDSALYLCASSPGQSANSPLHFGNGTRLTVT.

The chain joins TRBV29-1 to TRBJ1-2; D might be TRBD1 (6 bases). Germline V lookup: CDR1 SQVTM, CDR2 ANQGSEA. Trimming removed 8 bases from V and 6 bases from J, with 13 bases in between. The CDR3 loop spans 11 amino acids. Written as DNA, the CDR3 is TGCAGCCTAGGACAGTCCGATGGCTACACCTTC. It encodes CSLGQSDGYTF.

J is TRBJ1-5 and V is TRBV5-1; TRBD1 matches 7 bases. The J segment lost 1 base and the V segment lost 4 bases, leaving 5 bases of the junction unmatched. Germline V gene sequence: CDR1 SGHRS, CDR2 YFSETQ. The CDR3 sequence is 15 residues long. DNA of the CDR3: TGCGCCAGCAGCCCGGGACAGAGCAGCAATCAGCCCCAGCATTTT. This translates into CASSPGQSSNQPQHF.

The gene calls are TRBV2 and TRBJ2-7; 11 nucleotides align to TRBD1. The V gene's germline CDR1 is SNHLY and CDR2 FYNNEI. V was clipped by 11 bases and J by 5 bases; unmatched bases: 8. The CDR3 has 13 amino acids. Here the CDR3 DNA reads TGTGCCGGGGGGACAGGGGGATTGGACGAGCAGTACTTC. It specifies CAGGTGGLDEQYF.

The gene calls are TRBV14 and TRBJ2-6, with D unresolved. The germline V gene encodes CDR1 SGHDN and CDR2 FVKESK. The CDR3 loop spans 20 amino acids. Between the trimmed V and J ends, which lost 3 bases and 0 bases, there was a span of 21 bases. The CDR3, as DNA: TGTGCCAGCAGCCACACCCTGGGCGCGATCCCTCGCTCTGGGGCCAACGTCCTGACTTTC. As protein: CASSHTLGAIPRSGANVLTF. Based on the CDR3 plus reference TRBV14 and TRBJ2-6, the full variable domain is EAGVTQFPSHSVIEKGQTVTLRCDPISGHDNLYWYRRVMGKEIKFLLHFVKESKQDESGMPNNRFLAERTGGTYSTLKVQPAELEDSGVYFCASSHTLGAIPRSGANVLTFGAGSRLTVL.

This chain links TRBV28 with TRBJ1-1; possibly TRBD1 for D (6 bases). Germline V lookup: CDR1 MDHEN, CDR2 SYDVKM. With 7 bases removed from V and 4 bases from J, the gap between germline ends came to 19 bases. This CDR3 spans 15 amino acids. The chain's CDR3 is CASNTQGFGSTEAFF. The CDR3 DNA is TGTGCCAGCAACACCCAGGGGTTCGGGAGCACTGAAGCTTTCTTT.

This chain uses TRBV6-1 with TRBJ1-2; D is ambiguous. Per germline, CDR1 MNHNS and CDR2 SASEGT. This CDR3 has 12 amino acids. V was trimmed by 3 bases and J by 9 bases, leaving 11 bases between them. CDR3 coding DNA: TGTGCCAGCAGTGAGATGGAGGGTCGCTACACCTTC. Amino acid sequence: CASSEMEGRYTF.

This clone was observed a single time. The chain links TRBV2 to TRBJ2-7; D call uncertain. V lost 2 bases to trimming and J lost 4 bases, with 15 bases between them. The CDR3 runs to 15 residues. Germline assignment: CDR1 SNHLY and CDR2 FYNNEI. The CDR3 loop reads CASSERPEGIYEQYF. CDR3 nucleotides: TGTGCCAGCAGTGAACGGCCCGAAGGGATATACGAGCAGTACTTC.

The CDR3 DNA sequence: TGTGCCAGCTCACCACCACTAGCTGCTACTAGCACAGATACGCAGTATTTT. Amino acid sequence: CASSPPLAATSTDTQYF. The chain links TRBV18 to TRBJ2-3, with D possibly TRBD2 on 6 matching bases. Trimming took 0 bases from V and 0 from J, leaving 13 bases between them. The CDR3 has 17 amino acids. In germline, CDR1 is KGHSH, CDR2 LQKENI.

The chain uses TRBV10-3 and TRBJ2-7; 14 nucleotides agree with TRBD2. CDR3 size: 14 residues. Germline trimming cut 4 bases from V and 5 bases from J; bases unmatched to any gene: 1. Germline V gene lookup returns CDR1 ENHRY and CDR2 SYGVKD. The CDR3: CAISGLAGGDEQYF. The CDR3 DNA follows: TGTGCCATCAGTGGACTAGCGGGGGGGGACGAGCAGTACTTC.

V gene TRBV2 combines with J gene TRBJ2-1; 7 positions agree with TRBD1. The CDR3 has 13 residues. Unmatched junction bases numbered 8, after V lost 2 bases and J lost 13 bases. From germline, CDR1 is SNHLY and CDR2 FYNNEI. The CDR3 loop is CASSEMRQGVQFF. The CDR3 DNA is TGTGCCAGCAGTGAAATGCGACAGGGCGTCCAGTTCTTC.

The chain is built from TRBV2 and TRBJ1-5; TRBD1 matches at 9 bases. The CDR3 covers 11 residues. V dropped 6 bases and J dropped 9; count of bases not matched to a gene: 0. The germline V gene encodes CDR1 SNHLY and CDR2 FYNNEI. The CDR3 reads CASRDRGPQHF. CDR3 nucleotides: TGTGCCAGCAGGGACAGGGGGCCCCAGCATTTT.

The genes are TRBV5-1 and TRBJ2-1; 9 nucleotides agree with TRBD1. After removal of 4 bases from V and 9 bases from J, the junction contained 11 bases not matched to a gene. CDR3 length: 15 residues. Germline V gives CDR1 SGHRS, CDR2 YFSETQ. In DNA, the CDR3 is TGCGCCAGCAGCGTGGGGACAGGGAAGGTCGGTGAGCAGTTCTTC. It encodes CASSVGTGKVGEQFF.

The table lists this clone with a count of one. This chain links TRBV2 with TRBJ1-1, with TRBD1 as a possible D gene (6 bases). Germline V CDR1 and CDR2: SNHLY, FYNNEI. CDR3 length: 18 amino acids. V was trimmed by 3 bases and J by 0 bases, leaving 20 bases between them. The CDR3 region is CASSDGGVGGLMNTEAFF. The CDR3 DNA follows: TGTGCCAGCAGTGATGGTGGGGTTGGGGGCCTAATGAACACTGAAGCTTTCTTT.

The chain combines TRBV25-1 with TRBJ2-2; no clear D. The CDR3 extends over 15 amino acids. V lost 6 bases to trimming and J lost 1 base, with 12 bases between them. The germline CDR1 and CDR2 sequences are MGHDK and SYGVNS. CDR3 sequence: CASSQMGLNTGELFF. DNA for the CDR3: TGTGCCAGCAGCCAGATGGGCCTGAACACCGGGGAGCTGTTTTTT.

The V and J genes are TRBV6-6 and TRBJ1-1; D unresolved. The CDR3 extends over 13 amino acids. Germline V lookup: CDR1 MNHNY, CDR2 SVGAGI (reference sequence). Trimming stripped 6 bases from V and 5 bases from J, with 13 bases between. The CDR3: CASRPYEGTEAFF. CDR3 coding DNA: TGTGCCAGCAGACCGTATGAGGGTACTGAAGCTTTCTTT.

This clone was detected only once. V is TRBV29-1 and J is TRBJ2-1; possibly TRBD2 for D (6 bases). Trimming took 6 bases from V and 4 from J, leaving 22 bases between them. CDR1 is SQVTM and CDR2 is ANQGSEA in the germline V gene. The CDR3 has 16 residues. The CDR3 DNA reads as TGCAGCGTCGCGAGGTGGGTTAGCGGCCTATACAATGAGCAGTTCTTC. This sequence encodes CSVARWVSGLYNEQFF.

This clone has a single count. J is TRBJ2-5 and V is TRBV11-2; D might be TRBD1 or TRBD2, each matching 5 bases. CDR3 size: 14 residues. Trimming cost V 1 base and J 4 bases, with 10 bases left between them. CDR1 is SGHAT and CDR2 is FQNNGV in the germline V gene. The CDR3 nucleotides are TGTGCCAGCAGCTTAGGTCCCGGGACAGAGACCCAGTACTTC. Its protein product is CASSLGPGTETQYF.

CDR3 sequence: CASSDTGYSYEQYF. CDR3 DNA: TGTGCCAGCAGCGATACAGGATACTCCTACGAGCAGTACTTC. The chain joins TRBV6-1 to TRBJ2-7, with D perhaps TRBD1 (5 bases). The V gene lost 6 bases and the J gene lost 0 bases, with 12 bases spanning the gap. This CDR3 contains 14 residues. Looked up from germline, CDR1 is MNHNS and CDR2 is SASEGT.

V is TRBV5-1 and J is TRBJ1-6, with TRBD1 matching 9 bases. This CDR3 comprises 17 residues. With V trimmed by 0 bases and J by 9 bases, 10 bases remained unmatched. CDR1 is SGHRS and CDR2 is YFSETQ in the germline V gene. The CDR3 reads CASSLAGTGLGVSPLHF. The CDR3 coding sequence is TGCGCCAGCAGCTTGGCCGGGACAGGGCTAGGGGTTTCACCCCTCCACTTT.